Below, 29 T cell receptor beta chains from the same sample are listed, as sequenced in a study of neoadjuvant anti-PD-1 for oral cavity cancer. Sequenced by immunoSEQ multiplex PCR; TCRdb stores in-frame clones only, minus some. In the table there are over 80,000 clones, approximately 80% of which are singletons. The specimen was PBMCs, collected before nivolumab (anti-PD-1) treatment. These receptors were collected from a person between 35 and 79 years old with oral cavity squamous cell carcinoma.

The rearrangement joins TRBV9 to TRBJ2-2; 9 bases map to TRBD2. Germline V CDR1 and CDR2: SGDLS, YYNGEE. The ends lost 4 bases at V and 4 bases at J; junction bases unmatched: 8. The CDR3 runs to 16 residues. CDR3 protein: CASSPRLAETTGELFF. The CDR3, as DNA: TGTGCCAGCAGCCCCAGACTAGCGGAGACCACCGGGGAGCTGTTTTTT.

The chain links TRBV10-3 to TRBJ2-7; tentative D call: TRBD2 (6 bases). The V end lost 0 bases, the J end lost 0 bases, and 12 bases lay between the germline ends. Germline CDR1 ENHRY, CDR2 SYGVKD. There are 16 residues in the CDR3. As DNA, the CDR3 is TGTGCCATCAGTGAGTCGCCGGGGGATAGCTCCTACGAGCAGTACTTC. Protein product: CAISESPGDSSYEQYF.

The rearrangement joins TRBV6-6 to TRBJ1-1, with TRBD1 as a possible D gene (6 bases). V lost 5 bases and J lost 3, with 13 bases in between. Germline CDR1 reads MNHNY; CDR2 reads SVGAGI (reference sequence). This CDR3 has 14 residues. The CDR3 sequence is CASSQIQGDTEAFF. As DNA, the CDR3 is TGTGCCAGCAGTCAGATACAGGGAGACACTGAAGCTTTCTTT.

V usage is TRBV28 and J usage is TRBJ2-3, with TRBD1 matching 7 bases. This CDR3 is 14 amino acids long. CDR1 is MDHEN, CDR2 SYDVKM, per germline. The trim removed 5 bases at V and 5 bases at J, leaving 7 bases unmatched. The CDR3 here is CASSPTGIRDTQYF. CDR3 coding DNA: TGTGCCAGCAGTCCGACAGGGATCAGAGATACGCAGTATTTT.

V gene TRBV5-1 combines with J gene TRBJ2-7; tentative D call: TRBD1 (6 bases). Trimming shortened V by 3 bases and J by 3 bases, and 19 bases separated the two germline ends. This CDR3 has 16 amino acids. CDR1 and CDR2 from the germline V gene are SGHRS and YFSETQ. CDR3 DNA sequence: TGCGCCAGCAGCTCCCGGACAGACTCCTATCGCTACGAGCAGTACTTC. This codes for CASSSRTDSYRYEQYF.

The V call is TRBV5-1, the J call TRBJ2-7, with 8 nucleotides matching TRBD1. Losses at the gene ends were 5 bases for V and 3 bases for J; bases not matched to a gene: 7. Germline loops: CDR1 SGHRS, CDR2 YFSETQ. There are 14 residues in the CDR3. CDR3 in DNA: TGCGCCAGCAGAGGGCAGGGGGCTGTCTACGAGCAGTACTTC. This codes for CASRGQGAVYEQYF.

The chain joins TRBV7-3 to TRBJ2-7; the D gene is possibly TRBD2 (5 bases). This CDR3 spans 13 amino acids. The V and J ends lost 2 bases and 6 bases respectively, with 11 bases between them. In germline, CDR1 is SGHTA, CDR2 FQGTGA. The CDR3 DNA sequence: TGTGCCAGCAGCTTAGAGGGTCTGGGCGAGCAGTACTTC. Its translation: CASSLEGLGEQYF.

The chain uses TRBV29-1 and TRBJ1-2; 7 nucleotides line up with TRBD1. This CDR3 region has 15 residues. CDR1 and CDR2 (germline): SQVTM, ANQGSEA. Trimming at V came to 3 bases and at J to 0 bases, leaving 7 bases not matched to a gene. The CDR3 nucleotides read TGCAGCGTTGAGGGGGACAGTCAAGCTAACTATGGCTACACCTTC. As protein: CSVEGDSQANYGYTF.

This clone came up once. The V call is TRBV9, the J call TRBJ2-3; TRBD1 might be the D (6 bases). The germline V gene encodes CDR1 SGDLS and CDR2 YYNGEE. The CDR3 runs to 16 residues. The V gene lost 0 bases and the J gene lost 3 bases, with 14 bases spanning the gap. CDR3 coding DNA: TGTGCCAGCAGCGTAGAAGGGGGACATCGAACAGATACGCAGTATTTT. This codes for CASSVEGGHRTDTQYF.

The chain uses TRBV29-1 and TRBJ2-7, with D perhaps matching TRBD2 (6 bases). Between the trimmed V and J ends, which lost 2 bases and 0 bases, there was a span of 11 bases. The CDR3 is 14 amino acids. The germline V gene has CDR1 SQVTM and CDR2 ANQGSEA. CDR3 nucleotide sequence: TGCAGCGTTGAACGCGGGGTCGGCTCCTACGAGCAGTACTTC. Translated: CSVERGVGSYEQYF.

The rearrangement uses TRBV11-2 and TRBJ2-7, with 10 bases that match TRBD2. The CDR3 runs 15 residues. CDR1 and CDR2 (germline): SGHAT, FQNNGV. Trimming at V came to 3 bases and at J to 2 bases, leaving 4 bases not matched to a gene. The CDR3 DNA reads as TGTGCCAGCAGCTTGGGGACTAGCGTGGCCTACGAGCAGTACTTC. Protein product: CASSLGTSVAYEQYF.

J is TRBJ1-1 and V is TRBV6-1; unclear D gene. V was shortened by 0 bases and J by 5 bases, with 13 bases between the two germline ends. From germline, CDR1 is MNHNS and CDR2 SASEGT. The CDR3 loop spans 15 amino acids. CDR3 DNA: TGTGCCAGCAGTGAAGCGCGGGCGGGGTGGACTGAAGCTTTCTTT. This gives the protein CASSEARAGWTEAFF.

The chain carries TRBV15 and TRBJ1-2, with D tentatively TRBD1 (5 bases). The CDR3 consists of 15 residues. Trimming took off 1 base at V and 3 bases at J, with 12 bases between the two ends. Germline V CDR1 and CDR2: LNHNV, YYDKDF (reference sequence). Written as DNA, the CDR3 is TGTGCCACCAGCAGAGGGGCGGGGGTAGACTATGGCTACACCTTC. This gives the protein CATSRGAGVDYGYTF.

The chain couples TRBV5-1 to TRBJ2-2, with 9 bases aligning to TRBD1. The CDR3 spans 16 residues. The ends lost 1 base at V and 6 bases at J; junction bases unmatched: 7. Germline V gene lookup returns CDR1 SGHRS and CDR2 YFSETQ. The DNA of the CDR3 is TGCGCCAGCAGCTTGACGGGACAGGGTGGCCCCGGGGAGCTGTTTTTT. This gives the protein CASSLTGQGGPGELFF.

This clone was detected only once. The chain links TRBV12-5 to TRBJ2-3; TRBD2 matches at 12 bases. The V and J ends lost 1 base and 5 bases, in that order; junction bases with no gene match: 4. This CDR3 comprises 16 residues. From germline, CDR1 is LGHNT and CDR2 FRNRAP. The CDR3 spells CASGLGLAGVGDTQYF. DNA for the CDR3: TGTGCTAGTGGTTTGGGACTAGCGGGAGTTGGAGATACGCAGTATTTT.

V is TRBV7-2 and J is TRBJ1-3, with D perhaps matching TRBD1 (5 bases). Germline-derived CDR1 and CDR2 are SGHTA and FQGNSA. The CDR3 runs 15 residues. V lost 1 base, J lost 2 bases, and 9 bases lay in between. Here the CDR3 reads CASSLEAGPGNTIYF. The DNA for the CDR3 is TGTGCCAGCAGCTTAGAGGCAGGGCCTGGAAACACCATATATTTT.

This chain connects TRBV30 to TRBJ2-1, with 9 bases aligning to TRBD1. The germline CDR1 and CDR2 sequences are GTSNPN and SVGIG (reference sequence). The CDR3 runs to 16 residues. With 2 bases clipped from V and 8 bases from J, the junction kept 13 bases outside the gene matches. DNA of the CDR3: TGTGCCTGGAGTTCCCCCCCGGGACAGGGTCGTTATGAGCAGTTCTTC. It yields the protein CAWSSPPGQGRYEQFF. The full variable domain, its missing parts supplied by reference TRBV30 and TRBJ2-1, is SQTIHQWPATLVQPVGSPLSLECTVEGTSNPNLYWYRQAAGRGLQLLFYSVGIGQISSEVPQNLSASRPQDRQFILSSKKLLLSDSGFYLCAWSSPPGQGRYEQFFGPGTRLTVL.

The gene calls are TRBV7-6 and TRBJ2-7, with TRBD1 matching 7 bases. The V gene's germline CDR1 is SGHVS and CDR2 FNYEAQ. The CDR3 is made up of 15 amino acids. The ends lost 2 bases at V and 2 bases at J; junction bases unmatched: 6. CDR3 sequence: CASSLIGTATYEQYF. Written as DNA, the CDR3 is TGTGCCAGCAGCTTAATAGGGACAGCAACCTACGAGCAGTACTTC.

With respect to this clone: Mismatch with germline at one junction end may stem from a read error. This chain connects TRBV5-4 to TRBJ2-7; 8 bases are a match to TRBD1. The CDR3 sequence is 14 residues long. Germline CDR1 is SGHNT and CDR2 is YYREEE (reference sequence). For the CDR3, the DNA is TGTGCCAGCAGCCGACAGGGGCACTCCTACGAGCAGTGCTTC. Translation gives CASSRQGHSYEQCF. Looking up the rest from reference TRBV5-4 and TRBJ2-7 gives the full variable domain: ETGVTQSPTHLIKTRGQQVTLRCSSQSGHNTVSWYQQALGQGPQFIFQYYREEENGRGNFPPRFSGLQFPNYSSELNVNALELDDSALYLCASSRQGHSYEQCFGPGTRLTVT.

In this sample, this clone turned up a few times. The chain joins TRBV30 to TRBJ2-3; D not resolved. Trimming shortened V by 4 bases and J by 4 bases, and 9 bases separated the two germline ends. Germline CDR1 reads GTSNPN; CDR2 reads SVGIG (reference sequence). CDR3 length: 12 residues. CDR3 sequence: CAWKEVADTQYF. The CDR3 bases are TGTGCCTGGAAGGAAGTCGCAGATACGCAGTATTTT. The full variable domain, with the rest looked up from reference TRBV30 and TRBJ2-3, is SQTIHQWPATLVQPVGSPLSLECTVEGTSNPNLYWYRQAAGRGLQLLFYSVGIGQISSEVPQNLSASRPQDRQFILSSKKLLLSDSGFYLCAWKEVADTQYFGPGTRLTVL.

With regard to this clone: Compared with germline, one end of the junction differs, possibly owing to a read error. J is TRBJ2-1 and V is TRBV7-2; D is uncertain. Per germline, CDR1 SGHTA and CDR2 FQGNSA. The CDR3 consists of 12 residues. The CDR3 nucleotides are TGTGCCAGCAGCTTAGATGTACAGTCTGAGGTCTTC. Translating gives CASSLDVQSEVF.

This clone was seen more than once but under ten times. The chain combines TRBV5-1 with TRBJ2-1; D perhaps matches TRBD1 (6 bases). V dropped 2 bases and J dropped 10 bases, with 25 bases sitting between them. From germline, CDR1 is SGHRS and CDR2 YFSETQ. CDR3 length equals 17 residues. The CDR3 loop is CASSLTLGQPMKGEQFF. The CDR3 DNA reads TGCGCCAGCAGCTTAACTTTAGGACAGCCCATGAAGGGAGAGCAGTTCTTC.

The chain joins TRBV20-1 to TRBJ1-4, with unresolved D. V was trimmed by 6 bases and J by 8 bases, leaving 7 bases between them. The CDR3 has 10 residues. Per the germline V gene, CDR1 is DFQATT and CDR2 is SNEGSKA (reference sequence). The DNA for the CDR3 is TGCAGTGCGGGGAGAGAAAAACTGTTTTTT. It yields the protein CSAGREKLFF.

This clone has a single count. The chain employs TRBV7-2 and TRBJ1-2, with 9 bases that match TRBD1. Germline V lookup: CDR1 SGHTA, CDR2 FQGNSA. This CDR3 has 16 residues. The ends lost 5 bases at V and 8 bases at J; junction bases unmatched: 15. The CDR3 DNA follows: TGTGCCAGCAGCAGCCGGGACAGGGTTCCCCATCCCGGCTACACCTTC. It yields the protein CASSSRDRVPHPGYTF.

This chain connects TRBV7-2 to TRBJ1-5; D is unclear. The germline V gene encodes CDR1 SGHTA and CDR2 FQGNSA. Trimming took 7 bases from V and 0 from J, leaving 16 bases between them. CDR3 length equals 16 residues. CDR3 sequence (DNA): TGTGCCAGCACCTCTCCTGGAGGCCTTAGCAATCAGCCCCAGCATTTT. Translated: CASTSPGGLSNQPQHF.

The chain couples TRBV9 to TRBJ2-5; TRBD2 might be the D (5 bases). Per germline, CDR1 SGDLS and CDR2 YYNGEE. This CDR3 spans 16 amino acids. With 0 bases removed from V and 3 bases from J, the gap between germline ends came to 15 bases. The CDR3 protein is CASSVGASLGEETQYF. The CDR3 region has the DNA TGTGCCAGCAGCGTAGGGGCTAGCTTGGGCGAAGAGACCCAGTACTTC. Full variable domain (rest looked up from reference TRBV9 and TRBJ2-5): DSGVTQTPKHLITATGQRVTLRCSPRSGDLSVYWYQQSLDQGLQFLIQYYNGEERAKGNILERFSAQQFPDLHSELNLSSLELGDSALYFCASSVGASLGEETQYFGPGTRLLVL.

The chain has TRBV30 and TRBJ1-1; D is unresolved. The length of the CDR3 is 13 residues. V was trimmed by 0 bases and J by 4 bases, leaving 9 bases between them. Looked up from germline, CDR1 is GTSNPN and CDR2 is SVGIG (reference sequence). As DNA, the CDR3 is TGTGCCTGGAGTGTTGGAGGGATCACTGAAGCTTTCTTT. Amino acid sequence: CAWSVGGITEAFF.

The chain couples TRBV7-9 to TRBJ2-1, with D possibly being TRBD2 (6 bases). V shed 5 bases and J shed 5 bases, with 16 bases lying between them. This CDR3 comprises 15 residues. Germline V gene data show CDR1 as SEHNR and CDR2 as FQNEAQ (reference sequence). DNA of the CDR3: TGTGCCAGCAGCCCAGGGCGGGGAACCGACAATGAGCAGTTCTTC. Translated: CASSPGRGTDNEQFF.

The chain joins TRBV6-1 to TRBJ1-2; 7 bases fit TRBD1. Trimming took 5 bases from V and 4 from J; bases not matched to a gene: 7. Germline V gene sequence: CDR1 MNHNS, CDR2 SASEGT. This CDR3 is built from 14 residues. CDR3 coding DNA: TGTGCCAGCAGTAATACAGGGGATCTCTATGGCTACACCTTC. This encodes CASSNTGDLYGYTF.